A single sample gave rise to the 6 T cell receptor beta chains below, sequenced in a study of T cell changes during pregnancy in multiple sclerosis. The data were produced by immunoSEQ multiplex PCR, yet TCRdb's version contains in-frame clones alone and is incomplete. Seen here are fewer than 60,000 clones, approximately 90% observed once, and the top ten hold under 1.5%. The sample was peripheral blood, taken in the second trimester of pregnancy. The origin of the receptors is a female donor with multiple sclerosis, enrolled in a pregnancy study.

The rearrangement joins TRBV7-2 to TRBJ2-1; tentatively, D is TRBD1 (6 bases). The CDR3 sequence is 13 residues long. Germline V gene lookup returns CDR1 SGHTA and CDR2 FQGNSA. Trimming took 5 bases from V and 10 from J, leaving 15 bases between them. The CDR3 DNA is TGTGCCAGCAGCCCGAGAACAGGGAACGAGCAGTTCTTC. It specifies CASSPRTGNEQFF.

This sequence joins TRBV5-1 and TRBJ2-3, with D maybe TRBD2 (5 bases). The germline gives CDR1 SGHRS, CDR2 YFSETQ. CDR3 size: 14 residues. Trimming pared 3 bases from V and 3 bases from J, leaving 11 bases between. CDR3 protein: CASSSGSGTDTQYF. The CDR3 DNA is TGCGCCAGCAGCTCCGGGTCGGGGACAGATACGCAGTATTTT. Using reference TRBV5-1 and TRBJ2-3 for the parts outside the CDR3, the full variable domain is KAGVTQTPRYLIKTRGQQVTLSCSPISGHRSVSWYQQTPGQGLQFLFEYFSETQRNKGNFPGRFSGRQFSNSRSEMNVSTLELGDSALYLCASSSGSGTDTQYFGPGTRLTVL.

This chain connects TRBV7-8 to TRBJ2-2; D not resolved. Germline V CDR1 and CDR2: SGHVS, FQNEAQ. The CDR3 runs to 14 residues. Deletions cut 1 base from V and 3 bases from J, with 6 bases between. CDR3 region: CASSLDYDTGELFF. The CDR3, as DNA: TGTGCCAGCAGCTTAGATTATGACACCGGGGAGCTGTTTTTT.

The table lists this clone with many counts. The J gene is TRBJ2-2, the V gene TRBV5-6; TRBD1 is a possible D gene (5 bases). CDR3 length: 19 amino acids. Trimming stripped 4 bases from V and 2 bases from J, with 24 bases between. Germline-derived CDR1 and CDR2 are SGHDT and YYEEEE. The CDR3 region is CASSPMIRTGVDNTGELFF. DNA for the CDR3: TGTGCCAGCAGCCCCATGATTCGTACAGGAGTTGACAACACCGGGGAGCTGTTTTTT.

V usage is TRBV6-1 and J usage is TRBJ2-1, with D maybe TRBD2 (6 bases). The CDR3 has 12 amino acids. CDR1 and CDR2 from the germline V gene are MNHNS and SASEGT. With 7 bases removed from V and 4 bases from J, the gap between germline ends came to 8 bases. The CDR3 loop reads CASTGTYNEQFF. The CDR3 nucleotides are TGTGCCAGCACCGGGACTTACAATGAGCAGTTCTTC.

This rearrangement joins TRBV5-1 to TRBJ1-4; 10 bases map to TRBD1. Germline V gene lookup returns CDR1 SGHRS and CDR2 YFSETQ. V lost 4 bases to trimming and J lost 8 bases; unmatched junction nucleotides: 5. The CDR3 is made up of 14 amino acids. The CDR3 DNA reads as TGCGCCAGCAGCCCGACAGGGGGCCCAGAAAAACTGTTTTTT. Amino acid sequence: CASSPTGGPEKLFF.